This T cell receptor beta chain came from a study of cytomegalovirus exposure and HLA in healthy donors. Germline V gene lookup returns CDR1 LGHNA and CDR2 YSLEER. Trimming removed 0 bases at V and 1 base at J, with 3 bases between. The CDR3 has 13 amino acids. Study conclusions and caveats: Published work reported that the classifier diagnosed cytomegalovirus status with high specificity and sensitivity. Through in vitro validation, three CMV-associated chains were shown to be specific for CMV antigens. A subsequent analysis found that TCR clusters from the first cohort also tended to co-occur in the roughly 120 validation repertoires, with 90% to 95% of cluster scores above 0. Most TCR sequences were uncommon, yet certain public TCRs appeared in many donors.

The table came from immunoSEQ multiplex PCR; TCRdb's copy has only in-frame clones and leaves some out. Among approximately 280,000 clones listed, approximately 88% were seen once. Worth noting for this clone: Its antigen is as yet unknown.

The TCR sequence derives from a young woman in good health and CMV-seronegative. This chain joins TRBV4-3 and TRBJ1-2, with D uncertain. The specimen was PBMCs. CDR3 protein: CASSQDSNYGYTF. The CDR3, as DNA: TGCGCCAGCAGCCAAGACAGTAACTATGGCTACACCTTC.